Below, 8 T cell receptor beta chains from the same sample are listed, as sequenced in a study of identifying expanded T cells in peripheral blood. Here immunoSEQ multiplex PCR was the method, and the copy in TCRdb shows in-frame clones only, minus some. The sample holds over 85,000 clones, around 84% seen once. Sequenced material: blood. These receptor sequences come from a person aged 18 to 70 in good health.

V gene TRBV6-5 combines with J gene TRBJ1-5, with D tentatively TRBD1 (6 bases). The CDR3 extends over 13 amino acids. The V gene's germline CDR1 is MNHEY and CDR2 SVGAGI. The V end was cut by 5 bases, the J end by 6 bases, with 11 bases between. The CDR3 DNA sequence: TGTGCCAGCAGTAAACAGGGTACTCAGCCCCAGCATTTT. As protein: CASSKQGTQPQHF.

The genes are TRBV27 and TRBJ2-4; D remains ambiguous. V was clipped by 3 bases and J by 8 bases, with 14 bases between them. Germline V CDR1 and CDR2: MNHEY, SMNVEV (reference sequence). The CDR3 is 14 amino acids. The CDR3 sequence: CASSFLAKRDIQYF. In DNA, the CDR3 is TGTGCCAGCAGTTTCTTGGCTAAACGGGACATTCAGTACTTC.

In its sample, this clone was seen a few times. The rearrangement joins TRBV30 to TRBJ1-1; D uncertain. The V end lost 4 bases, the J end lost 11 bases, and 17 bases lay between the germline ends. The CDR3 has 12 residues. Germline V gives CDR1 GTSNPN, CDR2 SVGIG (reference sequence). In DNA form, the CDR3 reads TGTGCCTGGACTAAACCCGGGAGTAACGCTTTCTTT. As protein: CAWTKPGSNAFF.

The chain combines TRBV29-1 with TRBJ2-7; TRBD1 agrees at 7 bases. The length of the CDR3 is 14 residues. J gave up 0 bases and V 6 bases, and 8 bases lay outside the gene matches. Germline V gene sequence: CDR1 SQVTM, CDR2 ANQGSEA. The DNA for the CDR3 is TGCAGCGTAGCGCCGGGACAGCGCTCCTACGAGCAGTACTTC. Translating it yields CSVAPGQRSYEQYF.

In this sample, this clone turned up once. The J gene is TRBJ1-4, the V gene TRBV5-5, with D uncertain. With 0 bases removed from V and 7 bases from J, the gap between germline ends came to 7 bases. The CDR3 extends over 13 amino acids. Germline V gene sequence: CDR1 SGHKS, CDR2 YYEKEE (reference sequence). In DNA, the CDR3 is TGTGCCAGCAGCTTGGGACGGGTTGAAAAACTGTTTTTT. Translation: CASSLGRVEKLFF.

The genes are TRBV19 and TRBJ1-6; weak D call: TRBD1 (5 bases). The V gene's germline CDR1 is LNHDA and CDR2 SQIVND (reference sequence). V shed 11 bases and J shed 0 bases, with 17 bases lying between them. CDR3 length: 16 amino acids. DNA of the CDR3: TGTGCCTCATCGGGGGGGAAAAGCTCCTATAATTCACCCCTCCACTTT. Translating it yields CASSGGKSSYNSPLHF.

J is TRBJ2-4 and V is TRBV18; D not certain. CDR1 and CDR2 from the germline V gene are KGHSH and LQKENI. Trimming pared 1 base from V and 0 bases from J, leaving 4 bases between. This CDR3 comprises 14 residues. CDR3 sequence reads: CASSPRGAKNIQYF. CDR3 coding DNA: TGTGCCAGCTCACCACGTGGAGCCAAAAACATTCAGTACTTC.

As DNA, the CDR3 is TGTGCCAGCAGCTTAGCGGCAGGATCCCAAGGTGAAGCTTTCTTT. The encoded protein is CASSLAAGSQGEAFF. The rearrangement links TRBV7-2 to TRBJ1-1; D is ambiguous. CDR1 and CDR2 from the germline V gene are SGHTA and FQGNSA. Between the trimmed V and J ends, which lost 0 bases and 7 bases, there was a span of 15 bases. The length of the CDR3 is 15 residues.